This T cell receptor beta chain originates from a study of blood T cell repertoires in COVID-19. Across the whole study: Whether acute or convalescent, the COVID-19 samples came from the United States, Italy and Spain.

This study enrolled people aged roughly 18 to 89 from approximately 25 US geographic areas. Among Cohort 3 donors, those recovered had two negative PCRs, clearance, or symptom resolution. Germline CDR1 reads GTSNPN; CDR2 reads SVGIG (reference sequence). This CDR3 spans 13 amino acids. Original processing methods: Cell counts per sample came from amplifying reference gene primers. Produced via immunoSEQ multiplex PCR; TCRdb's table is partial and in-frame only. V and J calls plus clone size are reproduced from that table; the DNA served to infer D and trimming. The data show some 390,000 clones, 89% seen once.

This clonotype originated in a woman in her twenties or thirties who had recovered from COVID-19. Sequencing was done on a sample of PBMCs or T cells enriched from blood (not recorded which). This chain joins TRBV30 and TRBJ1-2; 7 bases are shared with TRBD1. For the CDR3, the DNA is TGTGCTTTTCGGGGACAGTTATCTAATGGCTACACCTTC. It codes for CAFRGQLSNGYTF.